Sample share makes the clone carrying this TCR beta chain medium-sized. Its cognate antigen is unknown. As an off-target read in a library built for alpha chains, this beta chain has a frequency of little significance. These data come from a study of spatial heterogeneity in lung cancer. Across the study: Among detected sequences, beta-chain ones consistently exceeded alpha-chain ones in number. Study outcomes and limitations: Tumoral mutation counts were tracked by counts of expanded intratumoral alpha and beta TCRs.

CDR1 and CDR2 from the germline V gene are DFQATT and SNEGSKA (reference sequence). Deletions cut 3 bases from V and 7 bases from J, with 9 bases between. This CDR3 has 11 residues. The time point: sample taken at primary tumor resection. Each TCR cDNA molecule carried a unique molecular identifier. TCRdb reprocessed the 5' RACE reads with MiXCR, giving one entry per CDR3 protein. There are 4,500 to 5,000 distinct CDR3 sequences in the sample; over 10% occur only once, and approximately 26% lies in the top ten. The V call is TRBV20-1, the J call TRBJ1-2; no clear D gene. The receptor was isolated from a male donor with early-stage non-small cell lung cancer. The source material was lung tumor tissue, sampled at surgery. The DNA of the CDR3 is TGCAGTGCTAGTGCCTCCCGTGGCTACACCTTC. Encoded protein: CSASASRGYTF.